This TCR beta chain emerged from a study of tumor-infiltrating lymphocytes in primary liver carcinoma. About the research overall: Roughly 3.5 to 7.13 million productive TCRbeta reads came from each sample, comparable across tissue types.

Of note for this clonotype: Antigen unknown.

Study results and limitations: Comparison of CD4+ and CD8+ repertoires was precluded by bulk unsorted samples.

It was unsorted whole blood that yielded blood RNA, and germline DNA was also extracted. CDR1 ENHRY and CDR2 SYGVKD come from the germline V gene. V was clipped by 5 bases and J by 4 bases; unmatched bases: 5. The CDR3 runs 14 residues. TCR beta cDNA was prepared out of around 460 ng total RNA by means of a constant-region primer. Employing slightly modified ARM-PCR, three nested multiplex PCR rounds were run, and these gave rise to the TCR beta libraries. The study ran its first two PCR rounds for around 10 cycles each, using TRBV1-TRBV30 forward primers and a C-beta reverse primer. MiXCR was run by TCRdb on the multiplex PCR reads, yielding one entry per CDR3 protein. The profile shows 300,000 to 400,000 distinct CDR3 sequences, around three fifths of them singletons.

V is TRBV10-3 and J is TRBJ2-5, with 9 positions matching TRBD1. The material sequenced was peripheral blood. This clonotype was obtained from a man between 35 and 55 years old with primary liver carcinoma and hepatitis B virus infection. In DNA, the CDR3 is TGTGCCATCAGTCTGGGACAGGGTTCAGAGACCCAGTACTTC. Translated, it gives CAISLGQGSETQYF.